This T cell receptor beta chain was observed in a study of T cells after yellow fever vaccination. This CDR3 contains 11 residues. The V end lost 4 bases, the J end lost 7 bases, and 9 bases lay between the germline ends. The germline CDR1 and CDR2 sequences are SGDLS and YYNGEE. TCRdb re-called the 5' RACE reads with MiXCR, one entry per CDR3 protein. The data show about 400,000 distinct CDR3 sequences, 6.2% seen once. Sequenced material: PBMCs, taken 5 days after the yellow fever booster vaccination. This sequence joins TRBV9 and TRBJ2-7, with D perhaps given as TRBD1 or TRBD2 (5 bases each). This clonotype was obtained from a man younger than 45 who received the YFV17D yellow fever vaccine. CDR3 sequence (DNA): TGTGCCAGCAGCCGAGAGGGGGAGCAGTACTTC. Its translation: CASSREGEQYF. Filled out from reference TRBV9 and TRBJ2-7, the complete variable domain reads DSGVTQTPKHLITATGQRVTLRCSPRSGDLSVYWYQQSLDQGLQFLIQYYNGEERAKGNILERFSAQQFPDLHSELNLSSLELGDSALYFCASSREGEQYFGPGTRLTVT.